This is a list of T cell receptor beta chains from one sample in a study of blood T cells in healthy people across ages. One entry per CDR3 protein, called by TCRdb with MiXCR from the 5' RACE reads. The repertoire has more than 750,000 distinct CDR3 sequences, roughly 29% of them found once; the top ten carry around 9.6%. These same data were also listed under a study on T cells of mothers and their children.

What was sequenced was blood. The receptor set was obtained from a middle-aged woman in good health. The conserved cysteine and the conserved F or W are not part of the CDR3 here.

TRBJ2-1 TRBV5-1 ASSLVFAGVTYNEQF
TRBJ2-7 TRBV10-3 AISDDLSTRIYEQY
TRBJ2-7 TRBV7-9 ASSLTWTGGNHEQY
TRBJ2-1 TRBV7-2 ASSLAFSETLHRRF
TRBJ1-2 TRBV14 ASSQDSGGTLNYGYT
TRBJ2-7 TRBV27 ASSFLGTEQY
TRBJ2-2 TRBV7-3 ASSSQGDTYTGELF
TRBJ1-2 TRBV6-2/TRBV6-3 AGLEDGNYGYT
TRBJ2-3 TRBV7-9 ASSPRQGFRADTQY
TRBJ2-1 TRBV5-1 ASTYIAGGINEQF
TRBJ1-3 TRBV7-2 ASSLARGNTIY
TRBJ1-6 TRBV5-1 ASSLQGQANSPLH
TRBJ2-5 TRBV20-1 SARSRETQY
TRBJ1-2 TRBV20-1 SAHLDRDYDYT
TRBJ2-5 TRBV9 ASSGISGGVQETQY
TRBJ2-5 TRBV6-6 ASTLTGAGETQY
TRBJ2-4 TRBV19 ASSSIQDLAKNIQY
TRBJ2-2 TRBV28 ASKGSAGQGATGELF
TRBJ2-7 TRBV13 ASSLAGRQAYEQY
TRBJ1-2 TRBV7-2 ASSLVRGDSGYT
TRBJ2-3 TRBV5-6 ASSLVGLAGGPRRTDTQY
TRBJ2-4 TRBV20-1 SASLAKNIQY
TRBJ2-1 TRBV5-1 ASSLQGDGEQF
TRBJ1-5 TRBV28 ASLVRGGNQPQH
TRBJ2-1 TRBV6-2/TRBV6-3 ASPPAPGLRSYNEQF
TRBJ2-3 TRBV7-3 ASSPTGGATDTQY
TRBJ2-7 TRBV5-1 ASSLGTGGIYEQY
TRBJ2-2 TRBV29-1 SVGRGKGTGELF
TRBJ2-7 TRBV11-2 ASSSEGAGWYEQY